This T cell receptor beta chain was documented in a study of naive and memory T cell subsets. A UMI-containing oligonucleotide was joined by 3' ligation to the TCR cDNA template. Whole-blood samples were 2.5 to 3 ml of peripheral blood from healthy adult volunteers. Input was about 1 to 1000 ng of DNase-treated total RNA without cell sorting. Germline CDR1 SGHRS, CDR2 YFSETQ. The CDR3 totals 14 residues. V was cut by 4 bases and J by 4 bases, with 13 bases left in between. This clonotype was observed a few times. Its antigen remains unidentified. The study's findings and limits: This RNA-based method may be sensitive to activation-related transcript changes.

Ligated cDNA underwent four rounds of PCR with nested alpha and beta constant region primers and SP2. Blood and skin TCR RNA was reverse transcribed with alpha and beta constant primers. TCRdb ran MiXCR on the 5' RACE reads and lists one entry per CDR3 protein. This table holds about 62,000 distinct CDR3 sequences, approximately 8% found once. The chain has TRBV5-1 and TRBJ2-3, with a possible D match to TRBD1 (5 bases). This TCR derives from a female donor in good health. DNA for the CDR3: TGCGCCAGCAGCGGTGACAGTGGAGCAGATACGCAGTATTTT. This sequence encodes CASSGDSGADTQYF.